This passage covers 19 T cell receptor beta chains from one sample sequenced in a study of blood T cell repertoires in COVID-19. Clones were read by immunoSEQ multiplex PCR, and TCRdb kept only the in-frame ones, dropping some. This sample has 50,000 to 80,000 clones, with 75% to 95% found just once. The sample comprised peripheral blood. The receptor set was obtained from a woman of 80 years or more with active COVID-19.

V usage is TRBV3-1 (or the pseudogene TRBV3-2) and J usage is TRBJ2-3; TRBD2 might be the D (7 bases). The CDR3 runs to 16 residues. Trimming pared 2 bases from V and 2 bases from J, leaving 14 bases between. The germline CDR1 and CDR2 sequences are LGHDT and YNNKEL (reference sequence). The CDR3 DNA reads TGTGCCAGCAGCCAACTCGCCGGGGGGCACACAGATACGCAGTATTTT. It codes for CASSQLAGGHTDTQYF.

V and J are TRBV6-5 and TRBJ2-7, with 8 bases matching TRBD1. Trimming removed 6 bases from V and 2 bases from J; junction bases left unmatched: 6. Germline V CDR1 and CDR2: MNHEY, SVGAGI. This CDR3 contains 14 residues. For the CDR3, the DNA is TGTGCCAGCAGCCGCGGGACAGGCCCCTACGAGCAGTACTTC. Residues: CASSRGTGPYEQYF.

V and J are TRBV7-9 and TRBJ2-5; 12 bases are a match to TRBD2. CDR3 length equals 15 residues. CDR1 is SEHNR, CDR2 FQNEAQ, per germline (reference sequence). The ends lost 8 bases at V and 2 bases at J; junction bases unmatched: 6. The DNA of the CDR3 is TGTGCCAGCTCAAGGACTAGCGGGAAGCAAGAGACCCAGTACTTC. Translating gives CASSRTSGKQETQYF.

The chain carries TRBV29-1 and TRBJ2-1, with 10 positions matching TRBD2. V was pared by 4 bases and J by 5 bases, with 5 bases of the junction left unmatched. The CDR3 has 14 amino acids. The germline V gene encodes CDR1 SQVTM and CDR2 ANQGSEA. The CDR3 loop reads CSVGAGGPNNEQFF. In DNA, the CDR3 is TGCAGCGTTGGAGCGGGAGGGCCAAACAATGAGCAGTTCTTC.

V gene TRBV7-9 combines with J gene TRBJ1-1; 7 bases align to TRBD1. Per the germline V gene, CDR1 is SEHNR and CDR2 is FQNEAQ (reference sequence). After removal of 5 bases from V and 0 bases from J, the junction contained 6 bases not matched to a gene. CDR3 length equals 15 residues. This CDR3 reads CASSPMGQMNTEAFF. CDR3 coding DNA: TGTGCCAGCAGCCCAATGGGACAGATGAACACTGAAGCTTTCTTT.

The rearrangement links TRBV5-1 to TRBJ1-2; 7 bases fit TRBD1. Germline trimming cut 0 bases from V and 8 bases from J; bases unmatched to any gene: 7. The CDR3 has 14 amino acids. Germline CDR1 is SGHRS and CDR2 is YFSETQ. The CDR3 is CASSLERQGLGYTF. The CDR3 DNA reads TGCGCCAGCAGCTTGGAGAGACAGGGTTTGGGCTACACCTTC.

This rearrangement joins TRBV30 to TRBJ1-2; unclear D gene. Germline-derived CDR1 and CDR2 are GTSNPN and SVGIG (reference sequence). Trimming removed 2 bases from V and 8 bases from J, with 12 bases in between. This CDR3 region has 12 residues. The CDR3 DNA reads as TGTGCCTGGAGTCCCGGCCGCGGGGGCTACACCTTC. It yields the protein CAWSPGRGGYTF.

The chain combines TRBV30 with TRBJ2-5, with no clear D. The V end lost 2 bases, the J end lost 4 bases, and 8 bases lay between the germline ends. CDR1 GTSNPN and CDR2 SVGIG come from the germline V gene (reference sequence). This CDR3 spans 12 amino acids. Here the CDR3 reads CAWSPRLETQYF. The DNA of the CDR3 is TGTGCCTGGAGTCCGAGACTAGAGACCCAGTACTTC.

This rearrangement joins TRBV5-1 to TRBJ1-6; D unclear. Germline V CDR1 and CDR2: SGHRS, YFSETQ. V dropped 0 bases and J dropped 4 bases, with 8 bases sitting between them. CDR3 size: 15 residues. The CDR3 loop is CASSLGPGYNSPLHF. The DNA of the CDR3 is TGCGCCAGCAGCTTGGGGCCAGGTTATAATTCACCCCTCCACTTT.

The CDR3 region has the DNA TGTGCCAGCAGTATCGACAGGGACCAAGAGACCCAGTACTTC. Translating gives CASSIDRDQETQYF. The chain joins TRBV6-5 to TRBJ2-5, with TRBD1 matching over 7 bases. J gave up 0 bases and V 5 bases, and 3 bases lay outside the gene matches. The germline gives CDR1 MNHEY, CDR2 SVGAGI. This CDR3 spans 14 amino acids.

The V call is TRBV6-5, the J call TRBJ2-1, with D possibly TRBD2 on 6 matching bases. CDR1 MNHEY and CDR2 SVGAGI come from the germline V gene. V lost 4 bases and J 3 bases, leaving 16 bases between the germline ends. The CDR3 is made up of 16 amino acids. The CDR3 DNA sequence: TGTGCCAGCAGTTTTGGGGGGAGTTTGCGCTACAATGAGCAGTTCTTC. Its protein is CASSFGGSLRYNEQFF.

The CDR3 loop is CASRRTGMDTEAFF. The CDR3 DNA sequence: TGTGCCAGCAGGAGGACAGGGATGGACACTGAAGCTTTCTTT. The chain combines TRBV2 with TRBJ1-1; TRBD1 matches 8 bases. CDR3 length: 14 amino acids. Trimming removed 6 bases from V and 3 bases from J; junction bases left unmatched: 6. Germline values: CDR1 SNHLY, CDR2 FYNNEI.

This sequence joins TRBV9 and TRBJ2-5; TRBD1 aligns across 9 bases. After removal of 5 bases from V and 5 bases from J, the junction contained 7 bases not matched to a gene. Germline-derived CDR1 and CDR2 are SGDLS and YYNGEE. The CDR3 consists of 14 residues. In DNA, the CDR3 is TGTGCCAGCAGTAAGACAGGGGGAGGGGAGACCCAGTACTTC. Its protein product is CASSKTGGGETQYF.

The CDR3 bases are TGTGCCAGCAGCCGCGGCAGCCGGGAAAAGCAGTTCTTC. Translation: CASSRGSREKQFF. The J gene is TRBJ2-1, the V gene TRBV3-1 (or the pseudogene TRBV3-2), with D maybe TRBD2 (5 bases). V was clipped by 4 bases and J by 11 bases, with 15 bases between them. Germline V gives CDR1 LGHDT, CDR2 YNNKEL (reference sequence). The CDR3 length is 13 residues.

The chain's CDR3 is CASSPPGGSGAGDTQYF. The DNA of the CDR3 is TGTGCCAGCAGTCCCCCTGGCGGTAGCGGGGCGGGGGATACGCAGTATTTT. The V call is TRBV28, the J call TRBJ2-3; 8 bases are shared with TRBD2. This CDR3 contains 17 residues. Trimming at V came to 5 bases and at J to 6 bases, leaving 16 bases not matched to a gene. Germline V gene sequence: CDR1 MDHEN, CDR2 SYDVKM.

The chain combines TRBV6-6 with TRBJ1-5; D remains ambiguous. This CDR3 has 16 residues. Deletions cut 0 bases from V and 4 bases from J, with 13 bases between. Per germline, CDR1 MNHNY and CDR2 SVGAGI (reference sequence). CDR3 amino acids: CASSYSRGLGNQPQHF. The CDR3 region has the DNA TGTGCCAGCAGTTACTCGAGAGGGCTAGGGAATCAGCCCCAGCATTTT.

The chain is built from TRBV21-1 and TRBJ2-2; no DNA check was done on the table's D call, TRBD1. TRBV21-1 is classified as a pseudogene. This CDR3 region has 13 residues. This CDR3 reads CASSKTGQGGLFF. Written as DNA, the CDR3 is TGTGCCAGCAGCAAAACGGGACAGGGTGGGCTGTTTTTT.

V is TRBV11-2 and J is TRBJ2-7, with 7 bases that match TRBD1. The trim removed 5 bases at V and 2 bases at J, leaving 9 bases unmatched. Germline lookup yields CDR1 SGHAT and CDR2 FQNNGV. The CDR3 extends over 15 amino acids. The CDR3 nucleotides read TGTGCCAGCAGCCGAATAGGGGGCGCGACCTACGAGCAGTACTTC. Protein sequence: CASSRIGGATYEQYF. The full variable domain, in which reference TRBV11-2 and TRBJ2-7 provide the parts outside the CDR3, is EAGVAQSPRYKIIEKRQSVAFWCNPISGHATLYWYQQILGQGPKLLIQFQNNGVVDDSQLPKDRFSAERLKGVDSTLKIQPAKLEDSAVYLCASSRIGGATYEQYFGPGTRLTVT.

V and J are TRBV29-1 and TRBJ2-7; TRBD2 agrees at 7 bases. Germline trimming cut 7 bases from V and 0 bases from J; bases unmatched to any gene: 6. The CDR3 covers 13 residues. The germline gives CDR1 SQVTM, CDR2 ANQGSEA. Here the CDR3 reads CSGREPDSYEQYF. For the CDR3, the DNA is TGCAGCGGGCGGGAGCCGGACTCCTACGAGCAGTACTTC.